The clone carrying this TCR beta chain showed up many times. The data derive from a study of blood T cells in healthy people across ages. The CDR3 length is 14 residues. Germline V lookup: CDR1 SGHTA, CDR2 FQGTGA. Trimming at V came to 4 bases and at J to 1 base, leaving 1 base not matched to a gene. Extraction of total RNA produced a minimum of 5 micrograms from each sample. Primed by a sample-barcoded 5' primer and a J-beta primer mix, a second PCR proceeded for 7 to 11 cycles. TCRdb re-called the 5' RACE reads with MiXCR, one entry per CDR3 protein. The data show over 550,000 distinct CDR3 sequences, less than 35% seen once.

The TCR comes from a woman of 80 years or more in good health. The source material was blood. The V call is TRBV7-3, the J call TRBJ2-1; 7 bases line up with TRBD1. CDR3 in amino acids: CASSWDSSYNEQFF. The DNA of the CDR3 is TGTGCCAGCAGCTGGGACAGTTCCTACAATGAGCAGTTCTTC.